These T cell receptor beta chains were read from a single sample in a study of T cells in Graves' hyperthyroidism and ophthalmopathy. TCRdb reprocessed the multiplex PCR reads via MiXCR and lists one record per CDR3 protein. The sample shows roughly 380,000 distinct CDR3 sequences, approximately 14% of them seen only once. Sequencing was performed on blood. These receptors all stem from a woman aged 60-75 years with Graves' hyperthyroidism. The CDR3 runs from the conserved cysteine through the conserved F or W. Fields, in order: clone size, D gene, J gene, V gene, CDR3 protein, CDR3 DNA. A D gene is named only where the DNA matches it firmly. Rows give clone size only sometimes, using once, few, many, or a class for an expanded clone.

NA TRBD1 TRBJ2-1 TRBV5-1 CASSLGDRPVQFF TGCGCCAGCAGCTTGGGGGACAGGCCGGTGCAGTTCTTC
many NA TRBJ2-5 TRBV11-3 CASSFGSDQETQYF TGTGCCAGCAGCTTCGGGAGCGACCAAGAGACCCAGTACTTC
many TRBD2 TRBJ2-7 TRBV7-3 CASSLSPSGTYEQYF TGTGCCAGCAGCTTAAGCCCTAGCGGAACCTACGAGCAGTACTTC
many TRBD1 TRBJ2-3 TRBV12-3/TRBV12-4 CASTGWDRGALSTDTQYF TGTGCCAGCACCGGATGGGACAGGGGGGCACTTAGCACAGATACGCAGTATTTT
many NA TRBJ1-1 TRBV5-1 CASSLEDMNTEAFF TGCGCCAGCAGCTTAGAGGACATGAACACTGAAGCTTTCTTT
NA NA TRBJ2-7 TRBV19 CASSIEIGTYEQYF TGTGCCAGTAGTATAGAGATTGGGACCTACGAGCAGTACTTC
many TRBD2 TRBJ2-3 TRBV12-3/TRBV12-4 CASSSREDGADTQYF TGTGCCAGCAGTTCGCGGGAGGATGGGGCGGATACGCAGTATTTT
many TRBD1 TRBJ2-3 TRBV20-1 CSAPSGTGADTQYF TGCAGTGCACCTTCTGGGACAGGGGCAGATACGCAGTATTTT
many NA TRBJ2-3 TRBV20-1 CSASGSTDTQYF TGCAGTGCTAGCGGGAGCACAGATACGCAGTATTTT
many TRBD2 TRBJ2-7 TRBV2 CASSESLASGRLLYEQYF TGTGCCAGCAGTGAATCACTGGCTAGCGGGAGGCTCCTTTACGAGCAGTACTTC
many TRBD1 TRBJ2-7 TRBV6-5 CASSYSPRGPYEQYF TGTGCCAGCAGTTACTCGCCCAGGGGGCCCTACGAGCAGTACTTC
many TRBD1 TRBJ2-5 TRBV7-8 CASSSGGGQGAIETQYF TGTGCCAGCAGCTCGGGGGGGGGACAGGGGGCTATAGAGACCCAGTACTTC
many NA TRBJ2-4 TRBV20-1 CSATSGEVKNIQYF TGCAGTGCCACCTCTGGGGAAGTCAAAAACATTCAGTACTTC
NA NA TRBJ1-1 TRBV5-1 CASSQEQGLFRGTEAFF TGCGCCAGCAGCCAAGAGCAGGGTCTCTTCCGGGGCACTGAAGCTTTCTTT
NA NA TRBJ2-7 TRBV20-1 CSAGGHSYNEQYF TGCAGTGCAGGGGGACACTCCTACAATGAGCAGTACTTC
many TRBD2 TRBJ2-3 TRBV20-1 CSAPKPLAIADTQYF TGCAGTGCCCCCAAACCACTAGCGATTGCAGATACGCAGTATTTT
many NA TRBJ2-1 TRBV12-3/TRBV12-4 CASITDSPSYNEQFF TGTGCCAGCATCACAGACAGCCCCTCCTACAATGAGCAGTTCTTC
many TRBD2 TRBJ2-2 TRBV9 CASSVTTSANTGELFF TGTGCCAGCAGCGTAACGACTAGCGCTAACACCGGGGAGCTGTTTTTT